This is a list of T cell receptor beta chains from one sample in a study of cytotoxic CD8 clonotypes in ibrutinib-treated CLL. Assay: immunoSEQ multiplex PCR; the TCRdb copy retains only in-frame clones and omits some. The sample includes approximately 200,000 clones, around 72% of them seen just once. The source material was PBMCs, sampled after 24 months of ibrutinib treatment. The receptor set was obtained from a human donor with chronic lymphocytic leukemia. Both conserved end residues are part of each CDR3. A D gene is named only where the DNA matches it firmly. Clone size is not always given. Where it is, it says once, few, many or a class for expanded clones.

>TRBJ2-7|TRBV27|.|.
CASSFSQGYEQYF
TGTGCCAGCAGTTTTAGTCAGGGTTACGAGCAGTACTTC
>TRBJ1-1|TRBV7-8|.|.
CASSLRTVSFEAFF
TGTGCCAGCAGCTTACGGACAGTGAGTTTTGAAGCTTTCTTT
>TRBJ2-7|TRBV27|.|once
CATRGENSYEQYF
TGTGCCACCAGAGGTGAGAACTCCTACGAGCAGTACTTC
>TRBJ2-7|TRBV5-6|.|.
CASSLVPYSYEQYF
TGTGCCAGCAGCTTGGTTCCGTACTCCTACGAGCAGTACTTC
>TRBJ1-2|TRBV15|.|many
CATSTGNSLSYGYTF
TGTGCCACCAGCACGGGGAACAGTCTGTCCTATGGCTACACCTTC
>TRBJ2-7|TRBV27|.|few
CASSFTQGYEQYF
TGTGCCAGCAGTTTCACTCAGGGGTACGAGCAGTACTTC
>TRBJ1-1|TRBV7-6|.|.
CASSLEAETAEAFF
TGTGCCAGCAGCTTAGAGGCCGAAACGGCTGAAGCTTTCTTT
>TRBJ2-2|TRBV7-8|.|.
CASSSRAGELFF
TGTGCCAGCAGCTCCAGGGCCGGGGAGCTGTTTTTT
>TRBJ2-7|TRBV27|TRBD1|.
CASSLGRLGQAGEQYF
TGTGCCAGCAGTTTAGGGCGGCTGGGACAGGCAGGCGAGCAGTACTTC
>TRBJ2-1|TRBV11-2|TRBD2|.
CASISGGSGSYNEQFF
TGTGCCAGCATCTCTGGTGGCAGCGGGAGTTACAATGAGCAGTTCTTC
>TRBJ2-3|TRBV7-9|.|.
CASSLAAGNTDTQYF
TGTGCCAGCAGCTTAGCAGCCGGGAACACAGATACGCAGTATTTT
>TRBJ2-7|TRBV28|.|once
CASSLLSQVHEQYF
TGTGCCAGCAGTTTACTTTCCCAGGTCCACGAGCAGTACTTC
>TRBJ1-1|TRBV13|.|once
CASSLGSVRYSRVEEAFF
TGTGCCAGCAGCTTAGGCTCAGTTCGGTACTCGAGGGTGGAGGAAGCTTTCTTT
>TRBJ2-7|TRBV6-5|TRBD1|.
CASTRDRVSYEQYF
TGTGCCAGCACCCGGGACAGGGTCTCCTACGAGCAGTACTTC
>TRBJ2-2|TRBV9|.|.
CASSPRPGELFF
TGTGCCAGCAGCCCCCGACCCGGGGAGCTGTTTTTT
>TRBJ2-1|TRBV19|TRBD2|few
CASTYRLAAYNEQFF
TGTGCCAGTACCTACAGACTAGCGGCTTACAATGAGCAGTTCTTC
>TRBJ1-1|TRBV20-1|.|.
CSATRPTEAFF
TGCAGTGCTACAAGACCTACTGAAGCTTTCTTT
>TRBJ2-5|TRBV11-3|.|once
CASSLDGLQETQYF
TGTGCCAGCAGCTTAGATGGCCTACAAGAGACCCAGTACTTC
>TRBJ2-1|TRBV29-1|.|once
CSVGGAGYNEQFF
TGCAGCGTTGGTGGGGCGGGCTACAATGAGCAGTTCTTC
>TRBJ2-7|TRBV11-2|.|.
CASSGPGQGIGEQYF
TGTGCCAGCAGCGGGCCTGGACAAGGGATCGGCGAGCAGTACTTC
>TRBJ2-7|TRBV28|TRBD2|.
CASSSSSGSRYEQYF
TGTGCCAGCAGTTCCTCTAGCGGGAGTAGGTACGAGCAGTACTTC
>TRBJ2-1|TRBV5-4|.|.
CASSLGLRPEMANEQFF
TGTGCCAGCAGCTTGGGTTTGCGGCCAGAGATGGCGAATGAGCAGTTCTTC
>TRBJ1-2|TRBV28|TRBD1|few
CASSSPGQGLDGYTF
TGTGCCAGCAGTTCCCCAGGACAGGGCCTTGATGGCTACACCTTC
>TRBJ2-7|TRBV27|.|.
CASSLYAFYEQYF
TGTGCCAGCAGTTTATACGCCTTTTACGAGCAGTACTTC
>TRBJ2-1|TRBV9|.|.
CASSVASAGYNEQFF
TGTGCCAGCAGCGTAGCTAGCGCGGGGTACAATGAGCAGTTCTTC
>TRBJ1-2|TRBV5-6|TRBD1|.
CASSLRGTGYNYYGYTF
TGTGCCAGCAGCTTGCGGGGGACAGGGTATAATTACTATGGCTACACCTTC
>TRBJ2-5|TRBV7-8|.|.
CASSPWRGRQETQYF
TGTGCCAGCAGCCCCTGGCGAGGACGTCAAGAGACCCAGTACTTC
>TRBJ2-1|TRBV4-1|TRBD2|.
CASSQAALAGSPQFF
TGCGCCAGCAGCCAAGCGGCACTAGCGGGATCTCCGCAGTTCTTC
>TRBJ1-4|TRBV6-5|.|.
CASSSQHNEKLFF
TGTGCCAGCAGTTCACAGCATAATGAAAAACTGTTTTTT
>TRBJ2-7|TRBV5-4|.|.
CASSFGLSSYEQYF
TGTGCCAGCAGCTTTGGCTTGAGCTCCTACGAGCAGTACTTC
>TRBJ2-2|TRBV29-1|TRBD1|few
CSARTGARNTGELFF
TGCAGCGCTAGGACAGGGGCCAGGAACACCGGGGAGCTGTTTTTT
>TRBJ2-7|TRBV7-6|.|once
CASSLAYRGRENYEQYF
TGTGCCAGCAGCTTAGCCTACCGGGGGCGGGAAAACTACGAGCAGTACTTC
>TRBJ2-7|TRBV6-4|.|.
CASSHQGGEQYF
TGTGCCAGCAGCCACCAAGGAGGCGAGCAGTACTTC
>TRBJ2-2|TRBV27|.|.
CASSLSRTGELFF
TGTGCCAGCAGTTTATCGAGAACCGGGGAGCTGTTTTTT
>TRBJ2-1|TRBV9|.|.
CASSVEPQKDEQFF
TGTGCCAGCAGCGTAGAACCTCAGAAGGATGAGCAGTTCTTC
>TRBJ1-5|TRBV6-5|.|.
CASSAGGKGQPQHF
TGTGCCAGCAGCGCCGGAGGGAAGGGTCAGCCCCAGCATTTT
>TRBJ2-2|TRBV9|TRBD1|.
CASGQDTGELFF
TGTGCCAGCGGACAGGACACCGGGGAGCTGTTTTTT
>TRBJ2-5|TRBV5-1|.|.
CASSLGRDPMGTQYF
TGCGCCAGCAGCTTGGGGCGGGACCCCATGGGGACCCAGTACTTC
>TRBJ2-7|TRBV25-1|.|.
CASSELAPIESYEQYF
TGTGCCAGCAGTGAATTAGCCCCTATCGAATCCTACGAGCAGTACTTC
>TRBJ2-3|TRBV4-3|.|.
CASSPRTGDTQYF
TGCGCCAGCAGCCCCAGGACTGGTGATACGCAGTATTTT
>TRBJ2-2|TRBV5-1|TRBD2|.
CASETSGTNTGELFF
TGCGCCAGCGAGACTAGCGGAACGAACACCGGGGAGCTGTTTTTT
>TRBJ2-7|TRBV28|.|.
CASRHHYEQYF
TGTGCCAGCAGACACCACTACGAGCAGTACTTC
>TRBJ1-5|TRBV4-3|.|.
CASSQEPQGPQHF
TGCGCCAGCAGCCAAGAACCCCAAGGACCCCAGCATTTT
>TRBJ2-1|TRBV15|.|.
CATSREGGYNEQFF
TGTGCCACATCGCGCGAGGGCGGCTACAATGAGCAGTTCTTC
>TRBJ2-2|TRBV6-4|TRBD2|few
CASSVPSGAGELFF
TGTGCCAGCAGTGTGCCTAGCGGGGCCGGGGAGCTGTTTTTT
>TRBJ2-1|TRBV27|.|.
CASSRGWERNNEQFF
TGTGCCAGCAGCCGGGGTTGGGAGCGGAACAATGAGCAGTTCTTC
>TRBJ2-5|TRBV5-4|.|.
CASSLVSGSYQETQYF
TGTGCCAGCAGCTTGGTCTCAGGGTCATATCAAGAGACCCAGTACTTC
>TRBJ2-6|TRBV9|.|few
CASSVEGAGANVLTF
TGTGCCAGCAGCGTAGAGGGGGCTGGGGCCAACGTCCTGACTTTC
>TRBJ1-4|TRBV10-2|.|few
CASRRSGEKLFF
TGCGCCAGCCGAAGGTCTGGCGAAAAACTGTTTTTT
>TRBJ1-5|TRBV14|.|.
CASSQSGGNQPQHF
TGTGCCAGCAGCCAATCGGGGGGGAATCAGCCCCAGCATTTT
>TRBJ1-1|TRBV18|.|.
CASSRQWNTEAFF
TGTGCCAGCTCACGACAATGGAACACTGAAGCTTTCTTT
>TRBJ2-7|TRBV4-3|TRBD2|.
CASEREGRVEQYF
TGCGCCAGCGAGCGGGAGGGCCGGGTCGAGCAGTACTTC
>TRBJ2-7|TRBV4-1|.|.
CASSKTRISYEQYF
TGCGCCAGCAGCAAGACTAGAATATCCTACGAGCAGTACTTC
>TRBJ2-1|TRBV4-1|.|.
CASSQGQGYNEQFF
TGCGCCAGCAGCCAAGGGCAGGGCTACAATGAGCAGTTCTTC